These T cell receptor beta chains were read from a single sample in a study of cytomegalovirus exposure and HLA in healthy donors. Assay: immunoSEQ multiplex PCR; the TCRdb copy retains only in-frame clones and omits some. The data show some 200,000 clones, around 79% seen once. Specimen: PBMCs. The receptors here all came from a girl aged 5 to 17 in good health and CMV-seropositive. Both conserved end residues are part of each CDR3. The D gene is left open where the match is weak. Only part of the rows carry a size: once, few, many, or a class if the clone is expanded.

>TRBJ2-3|TRBD2|TRBV6-1|NA
TGTGCCAGCAGTGGGTCGATAGCGGGGGGGATGGATACGCAGTATTTT
CASSGSIAGGMDTQYF
>TRBJ1-2|NA|TRBV25-1|NA
TGTGCCAGCAGTCCTAGTACGGAGGCCCTCGTTTCCTATGGCTACACCTTC
CASSPSTEALVSYGYTF
>TRBJ2-4|TRBD1|TRBV11-2|NA
TGTGCCAGCAGCTTAGTCCTCGGACAGGGTCTGGACATTCAGTACTTC
CASSLVLGQGLDIQYF
>TRBJ2-7|NA|TRBV6-5|NA
TGTGCCAGCAGTTACCGGGAGGGGGCGGACGAGCAGTACTTC
CASSYREGADEQYF
>TRBJ2-1|TRBD2|TRBV6-6|NA
TGTGCCAGCAGTCGAGCGGGGAATGAGCAGTTCTTC
CASSRAGNEQFF
>TRBJ2-5|NA|TRBV6-5|NA
TGTGCCAGCAGCTCCTTTCGGGGAGCCTCGGAGACCCAGTACTTC
CASSSFRGASETQYF
>TRBJ1-5|TRBD1|TRBV7-6|few
TGTGCCAGCAGCTTAGGGGCTAGACAGGGGAGGGGGCAGCCCCAGCATTTT
CASSLGARQGRGQPQHF
>TRBJ2-7|NA|TRBV6-5|NA
TGTGCCAGCAGCGGGATCTCCTACGAGCAGTACTTC
CASSGISYEQYF
>TRBJ2-2|NA|TRBV6-4|NA
TGTGCCAGCAGTGACGACAGGACCGGGGAGCTGTTTTTT
CASSDDRTGELFF
>TRBJ2-7|NA|TRBV5-7|once
TGTGCCAGCAGCTTGGTGCACAGGGCCTCCTACGAGCAGTACTTC
CASSLVHRASYEQYF
>TRBJ2-7|TRBD2|TRBV4-1|NA
TGCGCCAGCAGCCACGGCGGGGGAGAGGGGTACGAGCAGTACTTC
CASSHGGGEGYEQYF
>TRBJ2-7|TRBD1|TRBV7-2|NA
TGTGCCAGCAGCTTTCGCCAGGGGGCAGACTACGAGCAGTACTTC
CASSFRQGADYEQYF
>TRBJ2-1|TRBD2|TRBV4-1|NA
TGCGCCAGCAGCCAAGAGGGATACATCGACCACTATTGGGGGGGGTCCTACAATGAGCAGTTCTTC
CASSQEGYIDHYWGGSYNEQFF
>TRBJ1-2|NA|TRBV5-1|NA
TGCGCCAGCAGCTTGGCTGGGAAGGGCCAGGGCGGTCATGGCTACACCTTC
CASSLAGKGQGGHGYTF
>TRBJ2-7|NA|TRBV5-6|NA
TGTGCCAGCAGCCCCTCGGGGGGCGTCGAGCAGTACTTC
CASSPSGGVEQYF
>TRBJ1-2|TRBD1|TRBV5-6|once
TGTGCCAGCCTTACAGGGGGCGCCGGCTATGGCTACACCTTC
CASLTGGAGYGYTF
>TRBJ2-1|NA|TRBV27|NA
TGTGCCAGCAGTTCCGGAGGGTTTTCCTCCTACAATGAGCAGTTCTTC
CASSSGGFSSYNEQFF
>TRBJ2-2|NA|TRBV2|NA
TGTGCCAGCAGTGAACTTCACCGGGACTCCATCCAGCAGAACACCGGGGAGCTGTTTTTT
CASSELHRDSIQQNTGELFF
>TRBJ1-3|TRBD1|TRBV30|NA
TGTGCCTGGAACGACAGGGGCTTCGGAAACACCATATATTTT
CAWNDRGFGNTIYF
>TRBJ2-1|TRBD2|TRBV5-1|once
TGCGCCAGCACTATAGCGGGGGGGTACAATGAGCAGTTCTTC
CASTIAGGYNEQFF
>TRBJ1-5|NA|TRBV5-4|NA
TGTGCCAGCAGCTTGGGGGGACAAGCAACTCAGCCCCAGCATTTT
CASSLGGQATQPQHF
>TRBJ1-2|TRBD1|TRBV18|NA
TGTGCCAGCTCACCCGACAGGGGAGATGGCTACACCTTC
CASSPDRGDGYTF